The source of this TCR beta chain is a study of blood T cell repertoires in COVID-19. Study context: T cells, B-cell-depleted T cells, or PBMCs supplied cDNA or gDNA.

The CDR3 is made up of 15 amino acids. J was trimmed by 1 base and V by 4 bases; bases with no gene match: 2. CDR1 and CDR2 from the germline V gene are MNHNY and SVGAGI (reference sequence). Here immunoSEQ multiplex PCR was the method, and the copy in TCRdb shows in-frame clones only, minus some. The sample shows around 58,000 clones, approximately 85% of them seen only once. The TCR sequence derives from a human donor in a cohort sampled during active COVID-19. Sequencing was performed on peripheral blood. The chain has TRBV6-6 and TRBJ2-5; 11 positions agree with TRBD2. CDR3 DNA: TGTGCCAGCAGTTCGGGACTAGCGGTCCAAGAGACCCAGTACTTC. Amino acids: CASSSGLAVQETQYF.